This T cell receptor (beta chain) is drawn from a study of blood T cells in healthy people across ages. Study information: Capture via template switching afforded approximately one barcoded beta molecule per two T cells.

The germline V and J ends were trimmed by 0 bases and 4 bases, with 9 bases remaining between them. The CDR3 length is 14 residues. The germline gives CDR1 MNHEY, CDR2 SVGAGI. Study-level findings and limits: Age showed a roughly linear inverse relationship with TCR beta diversity per million T cells.

Then a second PCR, running roughly 7 to 11 cycles, was carried out with a sample-barcoded 5' primer and a J-beta primer mix. TCRdb ran MiXCR on the 5' RACE reads and lists one entry per CDR3 protein. The data contain around 850,000 distinct CDR3 sequences, under 40% of them singletons. Many counts were recorded for this clonotype. What it recognizes is unknown. This clonotype was sampled from a young man in good health. The material sequenced was blood. The chain couples TRBV6-5 to TRBJ1-2, with a weak D call TRBD1 (6 bases). CDR3 bases: TGTGCCAGCAGTTACTCGAAACAGGGCTATGGCTACACCTTC. Protein: CASSYSKQGYGYTF.